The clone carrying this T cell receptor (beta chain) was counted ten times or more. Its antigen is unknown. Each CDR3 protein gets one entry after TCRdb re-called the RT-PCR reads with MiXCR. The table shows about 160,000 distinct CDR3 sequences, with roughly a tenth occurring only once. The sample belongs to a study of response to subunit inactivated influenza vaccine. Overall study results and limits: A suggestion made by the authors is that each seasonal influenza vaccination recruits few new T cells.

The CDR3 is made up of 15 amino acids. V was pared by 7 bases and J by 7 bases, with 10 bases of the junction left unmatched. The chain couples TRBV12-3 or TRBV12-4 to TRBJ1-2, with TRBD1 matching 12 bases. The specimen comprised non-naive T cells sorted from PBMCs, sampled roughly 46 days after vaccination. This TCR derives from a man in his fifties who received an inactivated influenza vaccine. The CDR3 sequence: CASTLGTGGGSGYTF. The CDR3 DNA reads TGTGCCAGCACCCTCGGGACAGGGGGCGGGAGTGGCTACACCTTC.